This passage covers 6 T cell receptor beta chains from one sample sequenced in a study of blood T cell repertoires in COVID-19. Only in-frame clones appear in the TCRdb table, and some are missing; sequencing was by immunoSEQ multiplex PCR. The sample has roughly 78,000 clones; around nine tenths are singletons. Sequenced input: peripheral blood. These receptors were collected from a woman in her sixties or seventies with acute or convalescent COVID-19.

The rearrangement joins TRBV9 to TRBJ1-1, with a possible D match to TRBD1 (5 bases). Trimming took off 2 bases at V and 1 base at J, with 9 bases between the two ends. Germline V CDR1 and CDR2: SGDLS, YYNGEE. The CDR3 runs to 14 residues. DNA of the CDR3: TGTGCCAGCAGCGTGGACGGGGGGAACACTGAAGCTTTCTTT. Protein product: CASSVDGGNTEAFF.

CDR3: CASSPGQVYEQYF. The CDR3 DNA reads as TGTGCCAGCTCACCGGGACAGGTCTACGAGCAGTACTTC. The V call is TRBV18, the J call TRBJ2-7, with 8 positions matching TRBD1. CDR1 KGHSH and CDR2 LQKENI come from the germline V gene. V gave up 3 bases and J gave up 3 bases; unmatched junction bases: 1. This CDR3 is built from 13 residues.

V usage is TRBV7-9 and J usage is TRBJ1-4, with D unclear. The CDR3 sequence is 14 residues long. Trimming left V 8 bases short and J 0 bases short, with 10 bases between. CDR1 is SEHNR and CDR2 is FQNEAQ in the germline V gene (reference sequence). The CDR3 loop reads CASRGWATNEKLFF. DNA of the CDR3: TGTGCCAGCCGGGGTTGGGCAACTAATGAAAAACTGTTTTTT.

This clone was recorded a few times. The chain uses TRBV7-9 and TRBJ1-2, with D tentatively TRBD1 (5 bases). Germline V lookup: CDR1 SEHNR, CDR2 FQNEAQ (reference sequence). CDR3 length: 13 residues. The V gene lost 3 bases and the J gene lost 9 bases, with 14 bases spanning the gap. CDR3 nucleotide sequence: TGTGCCAGCAGCTTCGTAGGGGCCTTGAGCTACACCTTC. It is translated as CASSFVGALSYTF. Drawing the rest from reference TRBV7-9 and TRBJ1-2, the complete variable domain is DTGVSQNPRHKITKRGQNVTFRCDPISEHNRLYWYRQTLGQGPEFLTYFQNEAQLEKSRLLSDRFSAERPKGSFSTLEIQRTEQGDSAMYLCASSFVGALSYTFGSGTRLTVV.

This chain links TRBV11-2 with TRBJ2-1, with TRBD2 identical over 10 bases. Per germline, CDR1 SGHAT and CDR2 FQNNGV. The V gene end was trimmed by 5 bases and the J gene end by 4 bases; junction bases not matched to a gene: 5. There are 15 residues in the CDR3. The CDR3 protein is CASSPRLAGYNEQFF. CDR3 DNA: TGTGCCAGCAGCCCCCGACTAGCGGGTTACAATGAGCAGTTCTTC.

The chain combines TRBV10-3 with TRBJ2-7; D perhaps matches TRBD2 (5 bases). Trimming took 2 bases from V and 0 from J, leaving 11 bases between them. The CDR3 runs to 15 residues. Germline V gene lookup returns CDR1 ENHRY and CDR2 SYGVKD. CDR3 amino acids: CAISEASSHSYEQYF. The CDR3, as DNA: TGTGCCATCAGTGAGGCTAGCTCCCACTCCTACGAGCAGTACTTC.